Each of the 21 T cell receptor beta chains below was sequenced from the same sample in a study of regulatory T cells in long-lasting Graves disease. Time point defined: newly diagnosed GD, antithyroid drugs for less than 3 months. Following extraction of RNA from PBMCs, that RNA was used to make the TCR library. With iRepertoire HTBI primers and Arm-PCR of CDR3 regions, TCR beta libraries were built. MiXCR, applied by TCRdb to the multiplex PCR reads, yields one record per CDR3 protein. This sample has 350,000 to 550,000 distinct CDR3 sequences; about a sixth occur once, and the top ten carry about 23%. Separately, the same data were catalogued under a study of T cells in Graves' hyperthyroidism and ophthalmopathy.

The sequenced sample was peripheral blood mononuclear cells (PBMCs), obtained at new diagnosis, from a patient treated with antithyroid drugs. These receptors came from a woman aged 18-30 years with Graves disease.

The chain combines TRBV4-1 with TRBJ2-1, with D possibly TRBD2 on 5 matching bases. The CDR3 spans 15 residues. Germline V gene lookup returns CDR1 MGHRA and CDR2 YSYEKL. V was pared by 6 bases and J by 0 bases, with 12 bases between. The CDR3 here is CASRTTISSYNEQFF. DNA for the CDR3: TGCGCCAGCAGAACGACTATAAGCTCCTACAATGAGCAGTTCTTC.

This clonotype was seen many times. This chain joins TRBV7-2 and TRBJ1-5; TRBD1 might be the D (5 bases). Per germline, CDR1 SGHTA and CDR2 FQGNSA. This CDR3 region has 13 residues. Trimming left V 1 base short and J 5 bases short, with 6 bases between. The CDR3 DNA is TGTGCCAGCAGCTTAGTCAGGGATCAGCCCCAGCATTTT. Protein sequence: CASSLVRDQPQHF.

Concerning this clonotype itself: A read error is possible here, since a much larger clone lies one base away. The chain is built from TRBV28 and TRBJ2-5; D is perhaps TRBD1 or TRBD2 (5 bases each). Germline V CDR1 and CDR2: MDHEN, SYDVKM. The CDR3 runs to 15 residues. CDR3 residues: CASSGDLPGWETRYF. The CDR3, as DNA: TGTGCCAGCAGCGGGGACCTCCCGGGTTGGGAGACCCGGTACTTC.

This clonotype was seen a few times. The chain has TRBV4-3 and TRBJ2-1; D may be TRBD1 or TRBD2 (5 bases each). This CDR3 comprises 16 residues. CDR1 is LGHNA and CDR2 is YSLEER in the germline V gene. V was pared by 4 bases and J by 4 bases, with 17 bases between. CDR3 amino acids: CASSPSAPGSYNEQFF. The CDR3 nucleotides are TGCGCCAGCAGCCCATCAGCCCCAGGGAGTTACAATGAGCAGTTCTTC.

With respect to this clonotype: A much larger clone differs from this one at a single base, so this may be a read error. CDR3 nucleotide sequence: TGCGCCAGCAGCGGCGGACTAGCGGCCTCCTACGAGCGGTACTTC. Its translation is CASSGGLAASYERYF. The chain links TRBV5-1 to TRBJ2-7; 10 bases line up with TRBD2. The CDR3 has 15 residues. Germline-derived CDR1 and CDR2 are SGHRS and YFSETQ.

The chain couples TRBV6-5 to TRBJ2-2; D is ambiguous. V dropped 10 bases and J dropped 3 bases, with 6 bases sitting between them. The CDR3 is made up of 11 amino acids. From germline, CDR1 is MNHEY and CDR2 SVGAGI. CDR3 region: CATTYTGELFF. CDR3 in DNA: TGTGCCACCACTTACACCGGGGAGCTGTTTTTT.

This clonotype appeared many times. The V gene is TRBV11-3, the J gene TRBJ2-7, with 8 bases lining up with TRBD2. Germline values: CDR1 SGHNT, CDR2 YENEEA. The CDR3 length is 14 residues. Germline trimming cut 4 bases from V and 6 bases from J; bases unmatched to any gene: 8. CDR3 sequence (DNA): TGTGCCAGCAGCTCAAGGACTAGCTCCCTCGAGCAGTACTTC. This codes for CASSSRTSSLEQYF.

This clonotype was counted ten times or more. The V gene is TRBV6-1, the J gene TRBJ2-2, with 10 bases fitting TRBD2. Germline V lookup: CDR1 MNHNS, CDR2 SASEGT. CDR3 length equals 14 residues. Losses at the gene ends were 5 bases for V and 5 bases for J; bases not matched to a gene: 2. Here the CDR3 reads CASSLAGETGELFF. The DNA for the CDR3 is TGTGCCAGCAGTCTAGCGGGAGAAACCGGGGAGCTGTTTTTT.

The chain links TRBV12-3 or TRBV12-4 to TRBJ2-3, with 8 bases fitting TRBD2. The CDR3 is 15 amino acids. Unmatched junction bases numbered 5, after V lost 6 bases and J lost 0 bases. In DNA form, the CDR3 reads TGTGCCAGCAGAATACTAGCGGCTAGCACAGATACGCAGTATTTT. Residues: CASRILAASTDTQYF.

This clonotype has just a few counts. This chain connects TRBV5-8 to TRBJ2-3; tentatively, D is TRBD1 (6 bases). The CDR3 runs to 14 residues. CDR1 is SGHTS, CDR2 YDEGEE, per germline. Trimming removed 5 bases at V and 0 bases at J, with 10 bases between. The CDR3 DNA follows: TGTGCCAGCAGACGGACAGAGAGCACAGATACGCAGTATTTT. Translated: CASRRTESTDTQYF.

This clonotype was seen only a few times. The rearrangement uses TRBV28 and TRBJ2-3; 11 positions agree with TRBD2. The CDR3 runs 18 residues. Trimming took 7 bases from V and 3 from J; bases not matched to a gene: 15. Germline CDR1 reads MDHEN; CDR2 reads SYDVKM. The CDR3 coding sequence is TGTGCCAGCAACCTAGATCATAGCGGGAGGGCCGGGACAGATACGCAGTATTTT. Encoded protein: CASNLDHSGRAGTDTQYF.

The V call is TRBV2, the J call TRBJ1-3; tentatively, D is TRBD1 (6 bases). CDR3 size: 13 residues. Germline values: CDR1 SNHLY, CDR2 FYNNEI. The V gene lost 3 bases and the J gene lost 4 bases, with 7 bases spanning the gap. The CDR3 DNA sequence: TGTGCCAGCAGTGAGGGACACGGAAACACCATATATTTT. As protein: CASSEGHGNTIYF.

CDR3 in amino acids: CASATHHPGAGLTDTQYF. CDR3 bases: TGTGCCAGCGCCACCCACCACCCGGGCGCGGGCCTTACAGATACGCAGTATTTT. The J gene is TRBJ2-3, the V gene TRBV6-2 or TRBV6-3; possibly TRBD2 for D (5 bases). CDR1 MNHEY and CDR2 SVGEGT come from the germline V gene. Trimming removed 8 bases at V and 3 bases at J, with 27 bases between. This CDR3 region has 18 residues.

This clonotype turned up a few times. V and J are TRBV20-1 and TRBJ1-1, with 7 positions matching TRBD1. Looked up from germline, CDR1 is DFQATT and CDR2 is SNEGSKA (reference sequence). This CDR3 has 12 residues. Here the CDR3 reads CSAKPGGLEAFF. CDR3 in DNA: TGCAGCGCGAAGCCAGGGGGTTTAGAAGCTTTCTTT.

This clonotype came up many times. The V call is TRBV3-1, the J call TRBJ2-1; TRBD2 agrees at 8 bases. The CDR3 runs to 16 residues. V gave up 0 bases and J gave up 5 bases; unmatched junction bases: 6. The germline gives CDR1 LGHDT, CDR2 YNNKEL (reference sequence). The CDR3 nucleotides read TGTGCCAGCAGCCAAGATAGGGGACTAGGCCACAATGAGCAGTTCTTC. It yields the protein CASSQDRGLGHNEQFF.

This clonotype was recorded a few times. The rearrangement uses TRBV30 and TRBJ2-7, with 8 bases matching TRBD2. J lost 3 bases, V lost 4 bases, and 8 bases had no gene match. This CDR3 spans 14 amino acids. Germline V lookup: CDR1 GTSNPN, CDR2 SVGIG (reference sequence). The CDR3 nucleotides read TGTGCCTGGAACGCGGGACTAGACAACTACGAGCAGTACTTC. Amino acids: CAWNAGLDNYEQYF.

The sample holds many counts of this clonotype. V and J are TRBV6-1 and TRBJ2-2; D gene ambiguous. The CDR3 runs to 15 residues. The germline CDR1 and CDR2 sequences are MNHNS and SASEGT. Trimming stripped 5 bases from V and 4 bases from J, with 14 bases between. Written as DNA, the CDR3 is TGTGCCAGCAGTCAGGAGCGCAGAGCCACCGGGGAGCTGTTTTTT. Protein: CASSQERRATGELFF.

This rearrangement joins TRBV9 to TRBJ2-1, with 7 bases identical to TRBD1. There are 16 residues in the CDR3. V lost 3 bases and J lost 7; bases outside the gene matches: 13. Germline V gives CDR1 SGDLS, CDR2 YYNGEE. The CDR3 sequence: CASSALEGAGVNEQFF. CDR3 in DNA: TGTGCCAGCAGCGCCCTTGAGGGGGCCGGGGTGAATGAGCAGTTCTTC.

This clonotype appeared a few times. The chain couples TRBV12-3 or TRBV12-4 to TRBJ2-6; D is unresolved. V lost 2 bases to trimming and J lost 2 bases, with 16 bases between them. The CDR3 extends over 18 amino acids. The CDR3 spells CASSLPPQAETGANVLTF. CDR3 DNA sequence: TGTGCCAGCAGTTTACCCCCTCAGGCTGAGACTGGGGCCAACGTCCTGACTTTC.

The table lists this clonotype with many counts. One junction end does not reproduce the germline sequence, and a read error may be involved. The genes are TRBV7-7 and TRBJ2-3, with D tentatively TRBD2 (5 bases). The CDR3 runs 19 residues. CDR1 is SSHAT, CDR2 FNYEAQ, per germline (reference sequence). CDR3 sequence (DNA): TGTGCTAGCAGCTTATCAGGCCAGCGGCTCCCCCTTTGGGGAGATACGCAGTATTTT. Residues: CASSLSGQRLPLWGDTQYF.

This clonotype was detected a few times. The V and J genes are TRBV5-1 and TRBJ2-7, with 8 bases matching TRBD2. Losses at the gene ends were 0 bases for V and 6 bases for J; bases not matched to a gene: 8. This CDR3 has 15 residues. Germline CDR1 SGHRS, CDR2 YFSETQ. CDR3 sequence: CASSLAMAGGVEQYF. CDR3 nucleotides: TGCGCCAGCAGCTTGGCCATGGCGGGAGGCGTCGAGCAGTACTTC.